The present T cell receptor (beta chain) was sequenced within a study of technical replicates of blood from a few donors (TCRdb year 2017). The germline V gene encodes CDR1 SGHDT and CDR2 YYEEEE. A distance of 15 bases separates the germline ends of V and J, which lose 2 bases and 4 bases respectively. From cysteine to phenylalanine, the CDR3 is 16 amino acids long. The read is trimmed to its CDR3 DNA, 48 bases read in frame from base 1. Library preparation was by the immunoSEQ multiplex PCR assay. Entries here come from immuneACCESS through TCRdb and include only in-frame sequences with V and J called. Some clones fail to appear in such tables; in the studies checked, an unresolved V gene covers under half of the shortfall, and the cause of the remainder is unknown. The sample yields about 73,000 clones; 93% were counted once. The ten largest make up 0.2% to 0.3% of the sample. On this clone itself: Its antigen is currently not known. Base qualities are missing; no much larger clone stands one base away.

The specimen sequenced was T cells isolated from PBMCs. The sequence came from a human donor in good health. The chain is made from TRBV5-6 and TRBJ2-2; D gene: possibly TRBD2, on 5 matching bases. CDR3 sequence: CASSLRLPRGTGELFF. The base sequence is TGTGCCAGCAGCTTACGGCTTCCACGGGGCACCGGGGAGCTGTTTTTT.